This passage covers 32 T cell receptor beta chains from one sample sequenced in a study of neoadjuvant anti-PD-1 for oral cavity cancer. Only in-frame clones appear in the TCRdb table, and some are missing; sequencing was by immunoSEQ multiplex PCR. This table has almost 8,500 clones, under 80% appearing once. The time point denotes: after neoadjuvant nivolumab, at surgical resection. The sample here was PBMCs, taken after nivolumab (anti-PD-1) treatment. The receptors here all came from a person aged 35-79 years with oral cavity squamous cell carcinoma.

This clone was observed once. The chain carries TRBV6-5 and TRBJ2-7; D perhaps matches TRBD2 (5 bases). Per the germline V gene, CDR1 is MNHEY and CDR2 is SVGAGI. The CDR3 is 15 amino acids. V lost 2 bases, J lost 2 bases, and 13 bases lay in between. CDR3 region: CASSYDGGPTYEQYF. The DNA of the CDR3 is TGTGCCAGCAGTTACGACGGCGGGCCGACCTACGAGCAGTACTTC.

This chain uses TRBV11-3 with TRBJ2-1, with D possibly TRBD1 on 6 matching bases. CDR1 is SGHNT and CDR2 is YENEEA in the germline V gene. The V end was cut by 1 base, the J end by 8 bases, with 12 bases between. The CDR3 totals 14 residues. This CDR3 is CASSLGLQGDEQFF. The DNA for the CDR3 is TGTGCCAGCAGCTTAGGCCTACAGGGAGATGAGCAGTTCTTC. Full variable domain (outside the CDR3, taken from reference TRBV11-3 and TRBJ2-1): EAGVVQSPRYKIIEKKQPVAFWCNPISGHNTLYWYLQNLGQGPELLIRYENEEAVDDSQLPKDRFSAERLKGVDSTLKIQPAELGDSAVYLCASSLGLQGDEQFFGPGTRLTVL.

This clone was counted a few times. The J gene is TRBJ1-2, the V gene TRBV2, with unresolved D. The CDR3 spans 13 residues. Looked up from germline, CDR1 is SNHLY and CDR2 is FYNNEI. Trimming took 6 bases from V and 5 from J, leaving 13 bases between them. CDR3 residues: CASSGETVYGYTF. The CDR3 DNA sequence: TGTGCCAGCAGCGGGGAGACCGTATATGGCTACACCTTC. The whole variable domain, remainder taken from reference TRBV2 and TRBJ1-2, is EPEVTQTPSHQVTQMGQEVILRCVPISNHLYFYWYRQILGQKVEFLVSFYNNEISEKSEIFDDQFSVERPDGSNFTLKIRSTKLEDSAMYFCASSGETVYGYTFGSGTRLTVV.

The table lists this clone with a few counts. The chain uses TRBV15 and TRBJ1-1, with D perhaps matching TRBD1 (5 bases). The CDR3 contains 15 residues. Germline V gives CDR1 LNHNV, CDR2 YYDKDF (reference sequence). V lost 4 bases to trimming and J lost 2 bases, with 14 bases between them. The CDR3 region is CATSTGMQGNTEAFF. CDR3 sequence (DNA): TGTGCCACCAGCACAGGAATGCAGGGTAACACTGAAGCTTTCTTT. Drawing the rest from reference TRBV15 and TRBJ1-1, the complete variable domain is DAMVIQNPRYQVTQFGKPVTLSCSQTLNHNVMYWYQQKSSQAPKLLFHYYDKDFNNEADTPDNFQSRRPNTSFCFLDIRSPGLGDTAMYLCATSTGMQGNTEAFFGQGTRLTVV.

This clone has a handful of counts. The chain combines TRBV6-1 with TRBJ2-7; D is uncertain. Per the germline V gene, CDR1 is MNHNS and CDR2 is SASEGT. V lost 0 bases to trimming and J lost 2 bases, with 14 bases between them. The CDR3 totals 16 residues. This CDR3 is CASSEAATDLPYEQYF. CDR3 DNA: TGTGCCAGCAGTGAAGCGGCAACAGATTTGCCCTACGAGCAGTACTTC.

This sequence joins TRBV5-4 and TRBJ1-2, with 7 bases that match TRBD1. The V gene end was trimmed by 3 bases and the J gene end by 4 bases; junction bases not matched to a gene: 9. This CDR3 has 15 amino acids. Germline CDR1 and CDR2: SGHNT and YYREEE (reference sequence). The CDR3: CASSSPTDRRYGYTF. CDR3 nucleotides: TGTGCCAGCAGCTCTCCTACGGACAGGCGCTATGGCTACACCTTC.

The rearrangement uses TRBV4-1 and TRBJ1-2; D gene uncertain. The CDR3 length is 16 residues. Germline lookup yields CDR1 MGHRA and CDR2 YSYEKL. Trimming removed 0 bases from V and 0 bases from J, with 11 bases in between. CDR3 sequence reads: CASSQEPAGANYGYTF. The CDR3 nucleotides are TGCGCCAGCAGCCAAGAACCGGCAGGAGCTAACTATGGCTACACCTTC.

The chain carries TRBV11-2 and TRBJ1-4; 9 bases fit TRBD1. The CDR3 extends over 15 amino acids. V lost 3 bases and J lost 7; bases outside the gene matches: 6. Per the germline V gene, CDR1 is SGHAT and CDR2 is FQNNGV. For the CDR3, the DNA is TGTGCCAGCAGCTTCGGGACAGGGATGGGTGAAAAACTGTTTTTT. This translates into CASSFGTGMGEKLFF.

V usage is TRBV15 and J usage is TRBJ2-2; TRBD1 is a possible D gene (6 bases). V was pared by 3 bases and J by 3 bases, with 8 bases between. CDR1 and CDR2 (germline): LNHNV, YYDKDF (reference sequence). This CDR3 spans 14 amino acids. The CDR3: CATSRTGDTGELFF. CDR3 bases: TGTGCCACCAGCAGGACAGGAGACACCGGGGAGCTGTTTTTT. The full variable domain, rest sourced from reference TRBV15 and TRBJ2-2, is DAMVIQNPRYQVTQFGKPVTLSCSQTLNHNVMYWYQQKSSQAPKLLFHYYDKDFNNEADTPDNFQSRRPNTSFCFLDIRSPGLGDTAMYLCATSRTGDTGELFFGEGSRLTVL.

This chain connects TRBV11-3 to TRBJ1-2; D is uncertain. The ends were cut back, 0 bases at V and 8 bases at J, with 10 bases in the middle. CDR3 length: 13 residues. Germline lookup yields CDR1 SGHNT and CDR2 YENEEA. CDR3 bases: TGTGCCAGCAGCTTAGAAGTTACGCGAGGCTACACCTTC. Its translation is CASSLEVTRGYTF.

The chain recombines TRBV6-4 with TRBJ2-6; D gene unclear. From germline, CDR1 is MRHNA and CDR2 SNTAGT. CDR3 length equals 15 residues. The ends were cut back, 0 bases at V and 1 base at J, with 4 bases in the middle. The CDR3 region has the DNA TGTGCCAGCAGTGACTCTTCTTCTGGGGCCAACGTCCTGACTTTC. It codes for CASSDSSSGANVLTF.

J is TRBJ2-6 and V is TRBV19, with unresolved D. Deletions cut 6 bases from V and 0 bases from J, with 9 bases between. CDR3 length: 15 residues. CDR1 LNHDA and CDR2 SQIVND come from the germline V gene (reference sequence). The DNA of the CDR3 is TGTGCCAGTAGACCCCCCAGCTCTGGGGCCAACGTCCTGACTTTC. This gives the protein CASRPPSSGANVLTF.

This clone was recorded a few times. This chain connects TRBV5-4 to TRBJ1-1; D is undetermined. The germline V and J ends were trimmed by 4 bases and 6 bases, with 16 bases remaining between them. CDR3 length equals 14 residues. Germline V gene lookup returns CDR1 SGHNT and CDR2 YYREEE (reference sequence). The CDR3 region has the DNA TGTGCCAGCAGCCTATTAAACTTTGAAGCTGAAGCTTTCTTT. This gives the protein CASSLLNFEAEAFF.

J is TRBJ1-3 and V is TRBV2, with 10 bases matching TRBD1. V lost 1 base, J lost 9 bases, and 3 bases stayed unmatched. There are 14 residues in the CDR3. Germline CDR1 reads SNHLY; CDR2 reads FYNNEI. This chain's CDR3 is CASSEGDRGFTIYF. The CDR3 DNA follows: TGTGCCAGCAGTGAAGGGGACAGGGGTTTCACCATATATTTT.

The rearrangement uses TRBV5-1 and TRBJ1-4; TRBD1 matches at 9 bases. Trimming removed 4 bases from V and 8 bases from J; junction bases left unmatched: 6. Germline CDR1 SGHRS, CDR2 YFSETQ. This CDR3 has 14 residues. The CDR3 region has the DNA TGCGCCAGCAGCCTAGGGACAGGGAGCGAAAAACTGTTTTTT. Translation gives CASSLGTGSEKLFF. The variable domain in full, completed from reference TRBV5-1 and TRBJ1-4, reads KAGVTQTPRYLIKTRGQQVTLSCSPISGHRSVSWYQQTPGQGLQFLFEYFSETQRNKGNFPGRFSGRQFSNSRSEMNVSTLELGDSALYLCASSLGTGSEKLFFGSGTQLSVL.

The V gene is TRBV5-6, the J gene TRBJ2-2, with D uncertain. Trimming left V 2 bases short and J 3 bases short, with 11 bases between. This CDR3 spans 15 amino acids. Per germline, CDR1 SGHDT and CDR2 YYEEEE. The CDR3 coding sequence is TGTGCCAGCAGCTTACCTGGTGTCTACACCGGGGAGCTGTTTTTT. Its translation: CASSLPGVYTGELFF.

V gene TRBV6-1 combines with J gene TRBJ1-6; D is perhaps TRBD1 (6 bases). The CDR3 is made up of 13 amino acids. V lost 2 bases to trimming and J lost 10 bases, with 9 bases between them. CDR1 MNHNS and CDR2 SASEGT come from the germline V gene. CDR3: CASSETGRSPLHF. CDR3 in DNA: TGTGCCAGCAGTGAAACAGGGAGGTCACCCCTCCACTTT.

The rearrangement links TRBV25-1 to TRBJ1-1; the D gene is possibly TRBD1 (6 bases). Trimming took 1 base from V and 5 from J, leaving 17 bases between them. CDR3 size: 16 residues. Germline V gene lookup returns CDR1 MGHDK and CDR2 SYGVNS. The DNA for the CDR3 is TGTGCCAGCAGTGAATCGGTTCACCAGGGGCGGACTGAAGCTTTCTTT. It is translated as CASSESVHQGRTEAFF.

The chain has TRBV7-9 and TRBJ2-1; TRBD2 aligns across 10 bases. The CDR3 consists of 19 residues. CDR1 and CDR2 (germline): SEHNR, FQNEAQ (reference sequence). The junction had 15 bases not matched to a gene; V was cut back by 7 bases and J by 0 bases. The CDR3 loop is CASTVRGTSDQVSYNEQFF. The DNA for the CDR3 is TGTGCCAGCACCGTGCGGGGGACTAGCGACCAAGTCTCCTACAATGAGCAGTTCTTC.

This chain links TRBV5-6 with TRBJ2-7; D remains ambiguous. Germline V gene lookup returns CDR1 SGHDT and CDR2 YYEEEE. V lost 4 bases, J lost 2 bases, and 13 bases lay in between. The CDR3 is 14 amino acids. As DNA, the CDR3 is TGTGCCAGCAGCGTAATCGGTGCCGCCTACGAGCAGTACTTC. This gives the protein CASSVIGAAYEQYF.

The chain joins TRBV10-3 to TRBJ1-1; D not certain. Deletions cut 0 bases from V and 1 base from J, with 6 bases between. CDR1 and CDR2 from the germline V gene are ENHRY and SYGVKD. This CDR3 comprises 14 residues. CDR3 in amino acids: CAISESGGNTEAFF. Written as DNA, the CDR3 is TGTGCCATCAGTGAGTCCGGCGGGAACACTGAAGCTTTCTTT.

Written as DNA, the CDR3 is TGTGCCAGCAGTCCTCAGACTAGCGGGACCGGGGAGCTGTTTTTT. It is translated as CASSPQTSGTGELFF. This sequence joins TRBV27 and TRBJ2-2; TRBD2 agrees at 10 bases. Germline-derived CDR1 and CDR2 are MNHEY and SMNVEV (reference sequence). The CDR3 covers 15 residues. With V trimmed by 5 bases and J by 5 bases, 5 bases remained unmatched.

The rearrangement joins TRBV5-8 to TRBJ2-7; D is unresolved. Germline CDR1 and CDR2: SGHTS and YDEGEE. The CDR3 totals 11 residues. V was pared by 4 bases and J by 0 bases, with 2 bases between. This chain's CDR3 is CASSPSYEQYF. The DNA for the CDR3 is TGTGCCAGCAGCCCCTCCTACGAGCAGTACTTC.

The chain is built from TRBV7-2 and TRBJ1-4, with D possibly TRBD1 on 5 matching bases. Trimming took 3 bases from V and 0 from J, leaving 8 bases between them. Germline V gene lookup returns CDR1 SGHTA and CDR2 FQGNSA. The CDR3 sequence is 15 residues long. CDR3 loop: CASSFQGSTNEKLFF. The CDR3, as DNA: TGTGCCAGCAGCTTCCAGGGATCAACTAATGAAAAACTGTTTTTT.

V usage is TRBV7-2 and J usage is TRBJ2-1, with 7 nucleotides matching TRBD1. The V segment lost 3 bases and the J segment 4 bases; nucleotides outside the gene matches: 3. CDR3 length: 14 residues. Germline CDR1 reads SGHTA; CDR2 reads FQGNSA. CDR3 bases: TGTGCCAGCAGCTTCGGGACAGAGTACAATGAGCAGTTCTTC. It is translated as CASSFGTEYNEQFF.

V gene TRBV5-6 combines with J gene TRBJ1-1; maybe TRBD1 (6 bases). CDR1 SGHDT and CDR2 YYEEEE come from the germline V gene. The CDR3 totals 14 residues. Between the trimmed V and J ends, which lost 0 bases and 3 bases, there was a span of 9 bases. CDR3 nucleotides: TGTGCCAGCAGCTTGGGACAGGCGTACACTGAAGCTTTCTTT. Amino acid sequence: CASSLGQAYTEAFF.

V and J are TRBV7-8 and TRBJ2-7, with 8 bases lining up with TRBD2. CDR3 size: 16 residues. Trimming cost V 5 bases and J 2 bases; bases outside gene matches: 11. Germline CDR1 and CDR2: SGHVS and FQNEAQ. The CDR3 DNA follows: TGTGCCAGCAGCAGCCAGGCGGGGGGCAGAACCTACGAGCAGTACTTC. This sequence encodes CASSSQAGGRTYEQYF. The full variable domain, its missing parts supplied by reference TRBV7-8 and TRBJ2-7, is GAGVSQSPRYKVAKRGQDVALRCDPISGHVSLFWYQQALGQGPEFLTYFQNEAQLDKSGLPSDRFFAERPEGSVSTLKIQRTQQEDSAVYLCASSSQAGGRTYEQYFGPGTRLTVT.

The chain recombines TRBV5-1 with TRBJ1-2; a possible D gene is TRBD1 (5 bases). The germline V and J ends were trimmed by 0 bases and 12 bases, with 12 bases remaining between them. Germline V CDR1 and CDR2: SGHRS, YFSETQ. The CDR3 length is 12 residues. The CDR3 reads CASSLAGEVDTF. The CDR3 coding sequence is TGCGCCAGCAGCTTGGCGGGGGAAGTTGACACCTTC.

This clone was counted a few times. The J gene is TRBJ1-4, the V gene TRBV5-6, with TRBD1 matching 8 bases. Germline values: CDR1 SGHDT, CDR2 YYEEEE. Losses at the gene ends were 0 bases for V and 8 bases for J; bases not matched to a gene: 6. The CDR3 is made up of 15 amino acids. CDR3 in DNA: TGTGCCAGCAGCTTGGCGAGACAGGGGAAAGAAAAACTGTTTTTT. Encoded protein: CASSLARQGKEKLFF.

The gene calls are TRBV28 and TRBJ1-2; unclear D gene. The CDR3 runs to 12 residues. Trimming removed 1 base at V and 8 bases at J, with 8 bases between. Germline loops: CDR1 MDHEN, CDR2 SYDVKM. The CDR3 sequence is CASSLYPQGYTF. The CDR3 DNA sequence: TGTGCCAGCAGTTTATACCCCCAGGGCTACACCTTC.

This sequence joins TRBV11-2 and TRBJ2-5, with 12 bases identical to TRBD2. Per the germline V gene, CDR1 is SGHAT and CDR2 is FQNNGV. V shed 2 bases and J 1 base; nucleotides not matched to a gene: 5. The CDR3 extends over 17 amino acids. The CDR3 loop reads CASSLIGLAGTQETQYF. The CDR3 nucleotides are TGTGCCAGCAGCTTAATCGGACTAGCGGGAACCCAAGAGACCCAGTACTTC.

The chain has TRBV5-4 and TRBJ1-1; D gene unclear. The germline CDR1 and CDR2 sequences are SGHNT and YYREEE (reference sequence). This CDR3 region has 13 residues. Trimming pared 1 base from V and 4 bases from J, leaving 8 bases between. The CDR3 DNA reads TGTGCCAGCAGCTTGTCAACAGTCACTGAAGCTTTCTTT. This gives the protein CASSLSTVTEAFF.